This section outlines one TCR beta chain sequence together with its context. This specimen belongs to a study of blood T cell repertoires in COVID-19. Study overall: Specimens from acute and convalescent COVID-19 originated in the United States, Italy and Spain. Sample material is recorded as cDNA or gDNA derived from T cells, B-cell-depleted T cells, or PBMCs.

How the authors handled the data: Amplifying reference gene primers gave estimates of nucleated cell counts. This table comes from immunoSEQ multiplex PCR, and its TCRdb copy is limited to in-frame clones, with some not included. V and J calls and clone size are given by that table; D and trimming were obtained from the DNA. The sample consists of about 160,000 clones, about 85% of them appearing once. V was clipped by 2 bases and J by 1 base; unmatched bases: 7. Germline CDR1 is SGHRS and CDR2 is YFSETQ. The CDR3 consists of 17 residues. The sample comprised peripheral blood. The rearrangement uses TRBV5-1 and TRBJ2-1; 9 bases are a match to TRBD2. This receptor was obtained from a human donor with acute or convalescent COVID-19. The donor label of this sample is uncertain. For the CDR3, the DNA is TGCGCCAGCAGCTTCACCGCGGGGGGGCCATCCTACAATGAGCAGTTCTTC. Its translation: CASSFTAGGPSYNEQFF.